This TCR beta chain was profiled in a study of cytotoxic CD8 clonotypes in ibrutinib-treated CLL. Library input was roughly 1.9 micrograms of DNA from cryopreserved PBMCs. Libraries were prepared by immunoSEQ multiplex PCR; TCRdb keeps only in-frame clonotypes and omits some of them. Among over 45,000 clones listed, roughly 49% were seen once. The CDR3 is 15 amino acids. J was trimmed by 0 bases and V by 3 bases; bases with no gene match: 4. Germline values: CDR1 SGHRS, CDR2 YFSETQ. The clonotype was recovered from a human donor with chronic lymphocytic leukemia. This chain links TRBV5-1 with TRBJ1-2; 8 positions match TRBD1. Source: PBMCs, taken at disease progression, from a patient treated with ibrutinib. CDR3 bases: TGCGCCAGCAGCTGGGACAGGCAAGCTAACTATGGCTACACCTTC. Its protein is CASSWDRQANYGYTF.